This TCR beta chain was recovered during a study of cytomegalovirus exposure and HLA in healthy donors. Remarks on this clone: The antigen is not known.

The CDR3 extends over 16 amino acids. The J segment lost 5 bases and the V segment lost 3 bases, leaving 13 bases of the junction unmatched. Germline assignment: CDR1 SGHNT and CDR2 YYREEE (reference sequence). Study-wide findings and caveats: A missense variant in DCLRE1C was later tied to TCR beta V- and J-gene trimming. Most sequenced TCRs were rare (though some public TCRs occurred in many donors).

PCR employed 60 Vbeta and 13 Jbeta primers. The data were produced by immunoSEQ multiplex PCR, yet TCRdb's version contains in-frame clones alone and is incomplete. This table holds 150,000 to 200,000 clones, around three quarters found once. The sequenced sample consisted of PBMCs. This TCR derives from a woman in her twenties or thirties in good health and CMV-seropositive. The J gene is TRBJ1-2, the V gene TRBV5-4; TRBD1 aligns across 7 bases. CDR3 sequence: CASSSTTDRSSYGYTF. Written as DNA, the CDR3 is TGTGCCAGCAGCTCAACTACGGACAGGAGCTCATATGGCTACACCTTC.